A selection of T cell receptor beta chains follows, all from one sample in a study of cytomegalovirus exposure and HLA in healthy donors. Here immunoSEQ multiplex PCR was the method, and the copy in TCRdb shows in-frame clones only, minus some. The data contain some 160,000 clones, 84% of them singletons. The sequenced material came from PBMCs. The receptors were sampled from a man aged 50 or older in good health and CMV-seropositive. CDR3s leave out the opening cysteine and the closing phenylalanine or tryptophan. Fields, in order: CDR3 protein, V gene, clone size. Not every row has a clone size; where given, it reads once, few, many or a size class.

cdr3_aa: ASSVVSGGETQY
v_call: TRBV9
clone_size: .

cdr3_aa: AISPAGGPDEQF
v_call: TRBV10-3
clone_size: .

cdr3_aa: ASSEGTGEASGANVLT
v_call: TRBV5-1
clone_size: .

cdr3_aa: ASSLVGTGVNYGYT
v_call: TRBV5-5
clone_size: .

cdr3_aa: ASSARAGELF
v_call: TRBV6-1
clone_size: few

cdr3_aa: ASTRTGANTGELF
v_call: TRBV2
clone_size: .

cdr3_aa: ASSDPRQGAGSNQPQH
v_call: TRBV2
clone_size: .

cdr3_aa: AWSEQGLQPQH
v_call: TRBV30
clone_size: once

cdr3_aa: ASSRVNYGYT
v_call: TRBV5-8
clone_size: once

cdr3_aa: ASSLRLDDGYT
v_call: TRBV7-9
clone_size: .

cdr3_aa: ASSPGAGGLEQY
v_call: TRBV5-4
clone_size: .

cdr3_aa: ASGLGLHTGELF
v_call: TRBV12-5
clone_size: once